The T cell receptor (beta chain) described here comes from a study of shared clonotypes between healthy human individuals. Study conclusions and caveats: The genetic and exposure-history diversity represented was limited by few donors.

A remark on this clone: Its antigen is undetermined.

Sequenced by immunoSEQ multiplex PCR; TCRdb stores in-frame clones only, minus some. The sample lists 300,000 to 400,000 clones; around 70% were seen once. The V end lost 5 bases, the J end lost 2 bases, and 9 bases lay between the germline ends. Germline V CDR1 and CDR2: SGHTA, FQGNSA. CDR3 size: 13 residues. Material for sequencing was memory CD4+ T cells sorted from blood. Described subset: CD45RA-negative fraction. The chain recombines TRBV7-2 with TRBJ2-5; D is uncertain. The receptor was isolated from a man younger than 40 in good health. The CDR3 here is CASSPGPQETQYF. The CDR3 DNA sequence: TGTGCCAGCAGCCCGGGCCCTCAAGAGACCCAGTACTTC.